One and the same sample provided the 14 T cell receptor beta chains below, sequenced in a study of T cell responses to AZD1222 COVID-19 vaccine. Assay used: immunoSEQ multiplex PCR; TCRdb lists only in-frame clones, some missing. The table has about 150,000 clones, around 88% seen once. This specimen consisted of peripheral blood, obtained on day 0 of AZD1222 vaccination. Source of these receptors: an adult in good health.

The rearrangement links TRBV7-6 to TRBJ1-2; 8 nucleotides line up with TRBD1. The CDR3 covers 15 residues. Trimming took 5 bases from V and 6 from J; bases not matched to a gene: 11. Germline V gives CDR1 SGHVS, CDR2 FNYEAQ. The CDR3 nucleotides read TGTGCCAGCAGCGGTAGGACAGGGAGGGTGGATGGCTACACCTTC. It is translated as CASSGRTGRVDGYTF. The full variable domain, in which reference TRBV7-6 and TRBJ1-2 provide the parts outside the CDR3, is GAGVSQSPRYKVTKRGQDVALRCDPISGHVSLYWYRQALGQGPEFLTYFNYEAQQDKSGLPNDRFSAERPEGSISTLTIQRTEQRDSAMYRCASSGRTGRVDGYTFGSGTRLTVV.

The chain combines TRBV5-1 with TRBJ1-6; tentatively, D is TRBD1 (5 bases). The CDR3 contains 14 residues. Germline-derived CDR1 and CDR2 are SGHRS and YFSETQ. V lost 0 bases to trimming and J lost 7 bases, with 8 bases between them. CDR3 in amino acids: CASSLVGENSPLHF. CDR3 DNA: TGCGCCAGCAGCTTGGTGGGGGAAAATTCACCCCTCCACTTT.

The chain uses TRBV15 and TRBJ1-3, with D possibly TRBD1 on 6 matching bases. The V end lost 0 bases, the J end lost 3 bases, and 12 bases lay between the germline ends. Per the germline V gene, CDR1 is LNHNV and CDR2 is YYDKDF (reference sequence). This CDR3 is 16 amino acids long. CDR3 bases: TGTGCCACCAGCAGAGAGGGGGCCAGGGTTGGAAACACCATATATTTT. Translated: CATSREGARVGNTIYF.

The V and J genes are TRBV6-6 and TRBJ1-4; weak D call: TRBD1 (5 bases). V lost 0 bases and J 4 bases, leaving 12 bases between the germline ends. The CDR3 runs 16 residues. CDR1 and CDR2 from the germline V gene are MNHNY and SVGAGI (reference sequence). The CDR3 protein is CASSYSRQTYNEKLFF. CDR3 bases: TGTGCCAGCAGTTACTCTCGACAGACTTATAATGAAAAACTGTTTTTT.

The rearrangement joins TRBV11-2 to TRBJ1-2; D is undetermined. V was cut by 0 bases and J by 4 bases, with 12 bases left in between. The CDR3 is 15 amino acids. Germline-derived CDR1 and CDR2 are SGHAT and FQNNGV. This chain's CDR3 is CASSLDHGVGYGYTF. CDR3 bases: TGTGCCAGCAGCTTAGATCATGGGGTTGGCTATGGCTACACCTTC.

This sequence joins TRBV19 and TRBJ2-5; TRBD1 aligns across 7 bases. CDR3 length equals 14 residues. Germline loops: CDR1 LNHDA, CDR2 SQIVND (reference sequence). The V gene end was trimmed by 4 bases and the J gene end by 4 bases; junction bases not matched to a gene: 6. CDR3 protein: CASSTDRVRETQYF. The CDR3 nucleotides read TGTGCCAGTAGTACCGACAGGGTGCGAGAGACCCAGTACTTC.

Only one count was recorded for this clone. This chain uses TRBV7-9 with TRBJ1-6; D not certain. Germline lookup yields CDR1 SEHNR and CDR2 FQNEAQ (reference sequence). The V and J ends lost 3 bases and 6 bases respectively, with 3 bases between them. The CDR3 runs 12 residues. The CDR3 nucleotides read TGTGCCAGCAGCTTTCCTAATTCACCCCTCCACTTT. Protein product: CASSFPNSPLHF.

The chain links TRBV27 to TRBJ1-2; D unresolved. In germline, CDR1 is MNHEY, CDR2 SMNVEV (reference sequence). CDR3 length: 13 residues. The V gene lost 2 bases and the J gene lost 7 bases, with 11 bases spanning the gap. CDR3 in amino acids: CASSLASRIGYTF. The CDR3, as DNA: TGTGCCAGCAGTTTAGCCTCGCGCATTGGCTACACCTTC.

The chain couples TRBV5-1 to TRBJ1-2, with D tentatively TRBD1 (5 bases). Germline V gives CDR1 SGHRS, CDR2 YFSETQ. This CDR3 has 12 amino acids. Trimming took off 2 bases at V and 5 bases at J, with 7 bases between the two ends. CDR3 protein: CASSFDSYGYTF. Written as DNA, the CDR3 is TGCGCCAGCAGCTTCGACAGTTATGGCTACACCTTC.

This clone has a handful of counts. V gene TRBV5-1 combines with J gene TRBJ1-2, with a tentative D call TRBD1 (5 bases). CDR3 size: 16 residues. Trimming stripped 3 bases from V and 4 bases from J, with 19 bases between. Germline V gives CDR1 SGHRS, CDR2 YFSETQ. The CDR3 coding sequence is TGCGCCAGCAGCTCCACCGGAGGGGCTAGTGGCTATGGCTACACCTTC. Translated, it gives CASSSTGGASGYGYTF. The full variable domain, in which reference TRBV5-1 and TRBJ1-2 provide the parts outside the CDR3, is KAGVTQTPRYLIKTRGQQVTLSCSPISGHRSVSWYQQTPGQGLQFLFEYFSETQRNKGNFPGRFSGRQFSNSRSEMNVSTLELGDSALYLCASSSTGGASGYGYTFGSGTRLTVV.

This clone was counted a single time. The V gene is TRBV29-1, the J gene TRBJ2-5; a possible D gene is TRBD1 (6 bases). In germline, CDR1 is SQVTM, CDR2 ANQGSEA. V lost 1 base and J lost 6, with 12 bases in between. The CDR3 loop spans 13 amino acids. CDR3: CSVEVGRGKTQYF. The CDR3 DNA reads as TGCAGCGTTGAAGTCGGCAGGGGAAAGACCCAGTACTTC.

In this sample, this clone turned up a few times. The V call is TRBV29-1, the J call TRBJ2-7; D may correspond to TRBD1 or TRBD2 (5 bases each). The CDR3 loop spans 12 amino acids. Trimming pared 3 bases from V and 10 bases from J, leaving 16 bases between. Germline CDR1 SQVTM, CDR2 ANQGSEA. DNA of the CDR3: TGCAGCGTTGACGCCGGGACCGGGCCCCAGTACTTC. Protein product: CSVDAGTGPQYF.

The chain links TRBV2 to TRBJ1-5, with a possible D match to TRBD1 (6 bases). This CDR3 has 15 residues. V lost 6 bases and J 1 base, leaving 13 bases between the germline ends. From germline, CDR1 is SNHLY and CDR2 FYNNEI. The CDR3 coding sequence is TGTGCCAGCAGGCCACAGGGAGGGAGCAATCAGCCCCAGCATTTT. Translation: CASRPQGGSNQPQHF.

The CDR3 nucleotides read TGTGCCAGCAGTTGGGGGCAGTACAATGAGCAGTTCTTC. Its protein is CASSWGQYNEQFF. J is TRBJ2-1 and V is TRBV6-5; D is possibly TRBD1 (6 bases). The germline V gene encodes CDR1 MNHEY and CDR2 SVGAGI. Between the trimmed V and J ends, which lost 4 bases and 4 bases, there was a span of 8 bases. CDR3 size: 13 residues.